Below, 30 T cell receptor beta chains from the same sample are listed, as sequenced in a study of T cells in Graves' hyperthyroidism and ophthalmopathy (dated by TCRdb to about 2019). The library was generated by multiplex PCR. The data were produced on an Illumina HiSeq 2000. TCR beta CDR3 regions were amplified from RNA transcripts. The TCR CDR3 was subjected to a first round of RT-PCR using the HTBI primer set and the Qiagen OneStep RT-PCR kit. TCRdb handled the public reads itself, with Q25 trimming in fastp and clone calling in MiXCR, and kept productive beta chains. For every CDR3 protein sequence, its rows merge into one entry that carries the most common genes and DNA. The sample table records approximately 410,000 distinct CDR3 sequences; approximately 13% of these occur just once. The top ten clonotypes cover about 4.9% of the sample. The sequencing sample was made of blood. The receptors stem from a woman aged 18-29 years with Graves' hyperthyroidism.

The genes are TRBV19 and TRBJ2-2; 13 bases map to TRBD2. The V gene's germline CDR1 is LNHDA and CDR2 SQIVND (reference sequence). The CDR3 totals 17 residues. V dropped 4 bases and J dropped 7; count of bases not matched to a gene: 9. The CDR3 bases are TGTGCCAGTAGTAGGTGGACTAGCGGGAGAGAAGGCGGGGAGCTGTTTTTT. This translates into CASSRWTSGREGGELFF.

There are many counts of this clonotype. The chain employs TRBV20-1 and TRBJ2-1; 12 nucleotides agree with TRBD2. The germline CDR1 and CDR2 sequences are DFQATT and SNEGSKA (reference sequence). This CDR3 spans 15 amino acids. V lost 6 bases to trimming and J lost 7 bases; unmatched junction nucleotides: 10. The CDR3 coding sequence is TGCAGTGCCACCCAGACTAGCGGGAGAAGGAATGAGCAGTTCTTC. Amino acid sequence: CSATQTSGRRNEQFF.

This clonotype was found a few times. The chain joins TRBV12-3 or TRBV12-4 to TRBJ2-5; D may be TRBD1 or TRBD2 (6 bases each). The CDR3 is made up of 15 amino acids. Deletions cut 1 base from V and 3 bases from J, with 12 bases between. The CDR3 sequence: CASSLGGAQEETQYF. As DNA, the CDR3 is TGTGCCAGCAGTTTAGGGGGGGCTCAGGAAGAGACCCAGTACTTC.

This clonotype has only a few counts. The chain joins TRBV19 to TRBJ1-1, with D perhaps TRBD1 (5 bases). The CDR3 is 13 residues long. The germline V gene has CDR1 LNHDA and CDR2 SQIVND (reference sequence). The V and J ends lost 7 bases and 4 bases respectively, with 13 bases between them. Written as DNA, the CDR3 is TGTGCCAGTACCATGGGGAGGGGCACTGAAGCTTTCTTT. Protein product: CASTMGRGTEAFF.

This clonotype was observed many times. This chain uses TRBV20-1 with TRBJ1-2; maybe TRBD1 (6 bases). The CDR3 covers 13 residues. The germline CDR1 and CDR2 sequences are DFQATT and SNEGSKA (reference sequence). V was trimmed by 7 bases and J by 7 bases, leaving 19 bases between them. CDR3 DNA: TGCAGTGTCCGGGCAGGGGCCAATCGTGGCTACACCTTC. This sequence encodes CSVRAGANRGYTF.

This sequence joins TRBV28 and TRBJ2-3; TRBD1 might be the D (6 bases). CDR1 and CDR2 (germline): MDHEN, SYDVKM. Trimming cost V 3 bases and J 2 bases, with 9 bases left between them. The CDR3 length is 14 residues. The DNA of the CDR3 is TGTGCCAGCAGTTTTGGGGGCCCCACAGATACGCAGTATTTT. Its protein is CASSFGGPTDTQYF.

This clonotype was detected ten times or more. Written as DNA, the CDR3 is TGCGCCAGCAGCTTGGGGCCCAGCGATGGGCAGTTCTTC. It translates to CASSLGPSDGQFF. The chain carries TRBV5-1 and TRBJ2-1; D call uncertain. The CDR3 contains 13 residues. Germline-derived CDR1 and CDR2 are SGHRS and YFSETQ. V lost 0 bases to trimming and J lost 12 bases, with 13 bases between them.

This clonotype was detected a few times. The CDR3 coding sequence is TGTGCCAGCTCAGCTATGGGACTAGCAAACCACGAGCAGTACTTC. Residues: CASSAMGLANHEQYF. This chain connects TRBV18 to TRBJ2-7; TRBD2 agrees at 9 bases. With 5 bases clipped from V and 5 bases from J, the junction kept 10 bases outside the gene matches. The CDR3 contains 15 residues. Germline V gene lookup returns CDR1 KGHSH and CDR2 LQKENI.

In its sample, this clonotype was seen a few times. An end of the junction differs from the germline gene, which may be a read error. The chain is built from TRBV28 and TRBJ2-3, with TRBD2 as a possible D gene (5 bases). This CDR3 comprises 16 residues. Germline V CDR1 and CDR2: MDHEN, SYDVKM. The CDR3 here is CASSLISGASTDAQYF. The CDR3, as DNA: TGTGCCAGCAGTTTGATAAGCGGAGCTAGCACAGATGCGCAGTATTTT.

On this clonotype: A much larger clone lies a single base off, so this may be a read error. The conserved closing phenylalanine or tryptophan is absent in this CDR3, likely reflecting a read error. The chain uses TRBV11-3 and TRBJ2-2; the D gene is possibly TRBD2 (6 bases). Trimming took 0 bases from V and 7 from J, leaving 9 bases between them. The CDR3 consists of 14 residues. Germline V lookup: CDR1 SGHNT, CDR2 YENEEA. The CDR3 here is CASSLESGVGELFL. The CDR3 DNA reads TGTGCCAGCAGCTTAGAGTCGGGGGTCGGGGAGCTGTTTCTT.

For this clonotype: One junction end disagrees with the germline gene, perhaps due to a read error. The gene calls are TRBV19 and TRBJ2-7, with 9 positions matching TRBD1. Germline V gene sequence: CDR1 LNHDA, CDR2 SQIVND (reference sequence). The CDR3 extends over 13 amino acids. This CDR3 reads CASSETGGFERYF. In nucleotides, the CDR3 is TGTGCCAGTAGTGAGACAGGGGGTTTCGAGCGGTACTTC.

This clonotype was picked up many times. This chain uses TRBV20-1 with TRBJ2-1; D not certain. V gave up 3 bases and J gave up 0 bases, with 12 bases separating them. Germline CDR1 is DFQATT and CDR2 is SNEGSKA (reference sequence). This CDR3 spans 15 amino acids. Written as DNA, the CDR3 is TGCAGTGCTAGTCGTGGAGCCTCCTCCTACAATGAGCAGTTCTTC. Translating it yields CSASRGASSYNEQFF.

Ten or more counts support this clonotype. CDR3 bases: TGTGCCAGCAGTGGTAATAGCGGGAGAAACGGTGAGCAGTTCTTC. Its translation is CASSGNSGRNGEQFF. J is TRBJ2-1 and V is TRBV2; 9 nucleotides agree with TRBD2. The CDR3 loop spans 15 amino acids. The germline CDR1 and CDR2 sequences are SNHLY and FYNNEI. V lost 4 bases to trimming and J lost 9 bases; unmatched junction nucleotides: 10.

This clonotype was detected a few times. This chain uses TRBV28 with TRBJ2-5; D not resolved. Between the trimmed V and J ends, which lost 5 bases and 2 bases, there was a span of 12 bases. The germline V gene has CDR1 MDHEN and CDR2 SYDVKM. The CDR3 contains 14 residues. The CDR3 DNA sequence: TGTGCCAGCAGTGGAAAAAGCGAACAAGAGACCCAGTACTTC. Protein sequence: CASSGKSEQETQYF.

The sample holds many counts of this clonotype. The chain carries TRBV19 and TRBJ2-3; D assignment may be TRBD1 or TRBD2 (5 bases each). CDR1 LNHDA and CDR2 SQIVND come from the germline V gene (reference sequence). Trimming stripped 3 bases from V and 4 bases from J, with 11 bases between. The CDR3 runs 14 residues. The DNA of the CDR3 is TGTGCCAGTAGTATCGGGACCCCGCCAGATACGCAGTATTTT. Translating it yields CASSIGTPPDTQYF.

This clonotype has a handful of counts. CDR3 amino acids: CAWSGRTGRGGYTF. The DNA of the CDR3 is TGTGCCTGGAGTGGAAGGACAGGGCGAGGTGGCTACACCTTC. The V call is TRBV30, the J call TRBJ1-2; 8 bases line up with TRBD1. J was trimmed by 7 bases and V by 1 base; bases with no gene match: 8. This CDR3 contains 14 residues. Germline V gene sequence: CDR1 GTSNPN, CDR2 SVGIG (reference sequence).

This clonotype was seen repeatedly, ten times or more. The gene calls are TRBV6-1 and TRBJ1-5, with unresolved D. The V and J ends lost 7 bases and 0 bases respectively, with 7 bases between them. Looked up from germline, CDR1 is MNHNS and CDR2 is SASEGT. CDR3 length: 13 amino acids. The CDR3 DNA follows: TGTGCCAGCACCTGGGATAGCAATCAGCCCCAGCATTTT. Translated: CASTWDSNQPQHF.

In the case of this clonotype: A junction end diverges from the germline sequence, so it may reflect a read error. The rearrangement links TRBV7-9 to TRBJ2-1; D is uncertain. This CDR3 comprises 15 residues. Germline CDR1 is SEHNR and CDR2 is FQNEAQ (reference sequence). CDR3 region: CASSQAWVSYNEQFF. The CDR3 DNA is TGCGCCAGCAGCCAAGCGTGGGTCTCCTACAATGAGCAGTTCTTC.

This chain uses TRBV6-1 with TRBJ1-2; D not certain. Trimming removed 4 bases at V and 2 bases at J, with 8 bases between. The CDR3 runs 13 residues. Germline V gene sequence: CDR1 MNHNS, CDR2 SASEGT. CDR3 in DNA: TGTGCCAGCAGTGTTCGACCGAACTATGGCTACACCTTC. Amino acids: CASSVRPNYGYTF.

The rearrangement uses TRBV29-1 and TRBJ2-1; D gene uncertain. Germline values: CDR1 SQVTM, CDR2 ANQGSEA. The V and J ends lost 7 bases and 3 bases respectively, with 13 bases between them. CDR3 size: 13 residues. The CDR3 nucleotides are TGCAGCGCCGAAGGGCGGAGCTACAATGAGCAGTTCTTC. Protein sequence: CSAEGRSYNEQFF.

The chain combines TRBV27 with TRBJ2-7; D not certain. Per the germline V gene, CDR1 is MNHEY and CDR2 is SMNVEV (reference sequence). The CDR3 loop spans 14 amino acids. The V gene lost 0 bases and the J gene lost 1 base, with 7 bases spanning the gap. The CDR3 region is CASSLSFRSYEQYF. The CDR3 nucleotides are TGTGCCAGCAGTTTATCTTTCAGGTCCTACGAGCAGTACTTC.

This clonotype occurred many times. The genes are TRBV5-1 and TRBJ1-1; D is ambiguous. The CDR3 is made up of 15 amino acids. The V gene's germline CDR1 is SGHRS and CDR2 YFSETQ. Deletions cut 0 bases from V and 1 base from J, with 10 bases between. This chain's CDR3 is CASSLEVLPNTEAFF. The CDR3 DNA reads as TGCGCCAGCAGCTTGGAGGTTTTACCGAACACTGAAGCTTTCTTT.

This clonotype was picked up a small number of times. The chain is built from TRBV29-1 and TRBJ1-2; D is unresolved. Germline CDR1 reads SQVTM; CDR2 reads ANQGSEA. This CDR3 has 11 residues. V was trimmed by 7 bases and J by 0 bases, leaving 6 bases between them. The CDR3 sequence is CSGITNYGYTF. CDR3 in DNA: TGCAGCGGGATAACTAACTATGGCTACACCTTC.

This clonotype came up many times. This rearrangement joins TRBV9 to TRBJ2-7, with 7 bases that match TRBD2. CDR1 is SGDLS and CDR2 is YYNGEE in the germline V gene. The CDR3 has 16 amino acids. Unmatched junction bases numbered 9, after V lost 3 bases and J lost 0 bases. The CDR3 bases are TGTGCCAGCAGCGAATACCCCGGGACTAACTCCTACGAGCAGTACTTC. It encodes CASSEYPGTNSYEQYF.

This clonotype was seen once. Here the CDR3 DNA reads TGCGCCAGCAGCCAGGACAGGGGGCTTTATGATACGCAGTATTTT. It codes for CASSQDRGLYDTQYF. This chain joins TRBV5-1 and TRBJ2-3, with 11 bases fitting TRBD1. V was clipped by 4 bases and J by 6 bases; unmatched bases: 7. Germline assignment: CDR1 SGHRS and CDR2 YFSETQ. CDR3 length: 15 amino acids.

This clonotype came up many times. This chain's CDR3 is CSARETVGVAGYTF. The CDR3 DNA follows: TGCAGTGCTAGAGAAACGGTTGGGGTCGCTGGCTACACCTTC. The chain is built from TRBV20-1 and TRBJ1-2; unclear D gene. There are 14 residues in the CDR3. The V end lost 0 bases, the J end lost 7 bases, and 15 bases lay between the germline ends. Germline V gene data show CDR1 as DFQATT and CDR2 as SNEGSKA (reference sequence).

Comment on this clonotype: This sequence may be a read error, since a much larger clone differs from it by one base. The conserved closing phenylalanine or tryptophan is absent in this CDR3, likely reflecting a read error. The chain has TRBV6-1 and TRBJ2-7; D perhaps matches TRBD2 (6 bases). The CDR3 has 14 residues. CDR1 is MNHNS, CDR2 SASEGT, per germline. The V end lost 5 bases, the J end lost 3 bases, and 14 bases lay between the germline ends. CDR3 sequence (DNA): TGTGCCAGCAGTCTAGAGGTGGAGGGCTACGAGCAGTACTAC. Protein product: CASSLEVEGYEQYY.

In this sample, this clonotype turned up a few times. A much larger clone differs from this one at a single base, so this may be a read error. The chain carries TRBV30 and TRBJ2-7; no reliable D call. Trimming stripped 5 bases from V and 2 bases from J, with 13 bases between. The CDR3 loop spans 13 amino acids. The germline CDR1 and CDR2 sequences are GTSNPN and SVGIG (reference sequence). This CDR3 reads CAWRLSGTYEQYF. In DNA form, the CDR3 reads TGTGCCTGGCGCCTTTCGGGTACCTACGAGCAGTACTTC.

This clonotype occurred a few times. V and J are TRBV9 and TRBJ2-3, with 8 bases identical to TRBD2. The CDR3 contains 16 residues. After removal of 0 bases from V and 8 bases from J, the junction contained 11 bases not matched to a gene. CDR1 SGDLS and CDR2 YYNGEE come from the germline V gene. For the CDR3, the DNA is TGTGCCAGCAGCGTAGCGAACGGGAGGGCTTCAGGTACGCAGTATTTT. Protein product: CASSVANGRASGTQYF. Filled out from reference TRBV9 and TRBJ2-3, the complete variable domain reads DSGVTQTPKHLITATGQRVTLRCSPRSGDLSVYWYQQSLDQGLQFLIQYYNGEERAKGNILERFSAQQFPDLHSELNLSSLELGDSALYFCASSVANGRASGTQYFGPGTRLTVL.

This clonotype has a count of ten or more. The chain combines TRBV28 with TRBJ2-3; D uncertain. This CDR3 is 14 amino acids long. V shed 4 bases and J shed 4 bases, with 12 bases lying between them. CDR1 and CDR2 (germline): MDHEN, SYDVKM. CDR3 DNA sequence: TGTGCCAGCAGTTCCGACCTGCAGTCAGATACGCAGTATTTT. This gives the protein CASSSDLQSDTQYF.